These T cell receptor beta chains were read from a single sample in a study of vaccination effects on CD4 cells after COVID-19. These receptors lack a known antigen. TCRdb's copy holds only in-frame clones and misses some; the assay was immunoSEQ multiplex PCR. The sample includes fewer than 85,000 clones, under 85% seen only once; the top ten take around 0.9%. Sequencing was performed on CD4+ T cells from PBMCs cultured with HCoV-OC43 spike peptides, taken after COVID-19 vaccination. These receptors all come from a human donor who received a COVID-19 vaccine. The CDR3 runs from the conserved cysteine through the conserved F or W. A D gene is named only where the DNA matches it firmly. Clone size is given for some rows only: seen once, a few or many times, or a class if the clone is expanded.

d_call	v_call	j_call	clone_size	cdr3_nt	cdr3_aa
-	TRBV7-8	TRBJ1-3	once	TGTGCCAGCAGCTTACAGGGGGGAAACACCATATATTTT	CASSLQGGNTIYF
-	TRBV1	TRBJ1-2	few	TGCACCAGCAGCCAAGGCGTTAACTATGGCTACACCTTC	CTSSQGVNYGYTF
-	TRBV7-8	TRBJ1-1	once	TGTGCCAGCAGCTTTTCCGGGGGCAAGAACACTGAAGCTTTCTTT	CASSFSGGKNTEAFF
TRBD2	TRBV18	TRBJ2-2	-	TGTGCCAGCTCACGGACTAGCGGGGGCCAAACCGGGGAGCTGTTTTTT	CASSRTSGGQTGELFF
-	TRBV10-2	TRBJ1-6	-	TGCGCCAGCAGACACAATGAGAATTCACCCCTCCACTTT	CASRHNENSPLHF
-	TRBV4-1	TRBJ1-1	few	TGCGCCAGCAGCCAGGAAGGGCCGGCCACTGAAGCTTTCTTT	CASSQEGPATEAFF
-	TRBV11-1	TRBJ1-1	-	TGTGCCAGCAGCTTACAGGGAGAGATCACTGAAGCTTTCTTT	CASSLQGEITEAFF
-	TRBV18	TRBJ1-2	-	TGTGCCAGCTCACCGGCAGGGGATCGGGGCTACACCTTC	CASSPAGDRGYTF
TRBD2	TRBV27	TRBJ2-3	once	TGTGCCAGCACCCCGAATAGCGGGGGGCTCACAGATACGCAGTATTTT	CASTPNSGGLTDTQYF
-	TRBV2	TRBJ2-2	-	TGTGCCAGCAGTGAAACGGGTGTCAGGGACACCGGGGAGCTGTTTTTT	CASSETGVRDTGELFF
TRBD2	TRBV7-2	TRBJ2-3	-	TGTGCCAGCAGCTTAGAGATCGGGGGGACCGGGACGCAGTATTTT	CASSLEIGGTGTQYF
TRBD1	TRBV6-2/TRBV6-3	TRBJ1-5	-	TGTGCCAGCAGCCCACAGGGGCGAGGGAATCAGCCCCAGCATTTT	CASSPQGRGNQPQHF
-	TRBV2	TRBJ1-2	-	TGTGCCAGCAGTGTTATTTCGTCAGGGGTCGGCTACACCTTC	CASSVISSGVGYTF
-	TRBV6-5	TRBJ2-2	-	TGTGCCAGCAGACTACTCGGGGGGCCCGGGGAGCTGTTTTTT	CASRLLGGPGELFF
-	TRBV25-1	TRBJ1-3	few	TGTGCCAGCAGTCCTACCGACACCCCTGGAAACACCATATATTTT	CASSPTDTPGNTIYF
-	TRBV28	TRBJ1-5	-	TGTGCCAGCAGTTCCCCCCTTTTGCAGGGGAGGGATCAGCCCCAGCATTTT	CASSSPLLQGRDQPQHF
-	TRBV6-5	TRBJ1-2	-	TGTGCCAGCAGTTCAAACCTCATTTCCTATGGCTACACCTTC	CASSSNLISYGYTF